Listed here are 26 T cell receptor beta chains from one sample, sequenced in a study of blood T cell repertoires in COVID-19 (dated by TCRdb to 2020 to 2022). The library was generated by the immunoSEQ multiplex PCR assay. Drawn from immuneACCESS, this table holds only the in-frame rearrangements with V and J called that TCRdb kept. Clones are partly lost; checked studies trace under half to an unresolved V gene and leave the rest unexplained. For this sample the table gives 250,000 or so clones, of which around nine tenths were detected only once. The ten largest clones add up to about 10% of the sample. The sample comprised peripheral blood. These receptors originate from a man aged 35-49 years with active or convalescent COVID-19.

This chain links TRBV21-1 with TRBJ2-5; no DNA check was done on the table's D call, TRBD2. TRBV21-1 is marked as a pseudogene. The CDR3 covers 19 residues. The CDR3, as DNA: TGTGCCAGCAGCAAAGTCGGGACTAGCGGGAGGTTATCAAGAGAGACCCAGTACTTC. This encodes CASSKVGTSGRLSRETQYF.

The chain combines TRBV19 with TRBJ1-4; 7 nucleotides agree with TRBD1. With 10 bases clipped from V and 3 bases from J, the junction kept 8 bases outside the gene matches. The CDR3 loop spans 14 amino acids. Germline CDR1 LNHDA, CDR2 SQIVND (reference sequence). In DNA form, the CDR3 reads TGTGCCACTACCACAGGGGCTGCTAATGAAAAACTGTTTTTT. Amino acids: CATTTGAANEKLFF.

This rearrangement joins TRBV24-1 to TRBJ1-4; no clear D gene. The ends were cut back, 9 bases at V and 2 bases at J, with 12 bases in the middle. Germline V CDR1 and CDR2: KGHDR, SFDVKD. The CDR3 runs 14 residues. This CDR3 reads CATSHGVTNEKLFF. In DNA form, the CDR3 reads TGTGCCACCTCCCACGGGGTGACTAATGAAAAACTGTTTTTT.

The gene calls are TRBV28 and TRBJ1-4; 8 positions match TRBD1. V lost 6 bases and J lost 11; bases outside the gene matches: 11. The CDR3 loop spans 14 amino acids. Per germline, CDR1 MDHEN and CDR2 SYDVKM. CDR3 in DNA: TGTGCCAGCAGAAGACAGGGGCCCACCTCGAAACTGTTTTTT. Its translation is CASRRQGPTSKLFF.

The chain employs TRBV2 and TRBJ1-5; D ambiguous. Germline V gene sequence: CDR1 SNHLY, CDR2 FYNNEI. Deletions cut 4 bases from V and 6 bases from J, with 10 bases between. This CDR3 has 13 residues. Here the CDR3 reads CASSGGSGQPQHF. In DNA, the CDR3 is TGTGCCAGCAGTGGTGGGAGTGGTCAGCCCCAGCATTTT.

The chain links TRBV7-9 to TRBJ1-2, with a weak D call TRBD1 (6 bases). Looked up from germline, CDR1 is SEHNR and CDR2 is FQNEAQ (reference sequence). Trimming shortened V by 4 bases and J by 6 bases, and 21 bases separated the two germline ends. The CDR3 contains 16 residues. The CDR3 bases are TGTGCCAGCAGCTGGGGAATGGGACACCTTGGAAATGGCTACACCTTC. Its translation is CASSWGMGHLGNGYTF.

The rearrangement joins TRBV5-1 to TRBJ2-7; D is possibly TRBD2 (5 bases). With 1 base removed from V and 5 bases from J, the gap between germline ends came to 10 bases. Germline-derived CDR1 and CDR2 are SGHRS and YFSETQ. The CDR3 loop spans 13 amino acids. The CDR3: CASSLPPGDEQYF. For the CDR3, the DNA is TGCGCCAGCAGCTTGCCGCCCGGGGACGAGCAGTACTTC. The full variable domain, in which reference TRBV5-1 and TRBJ2-7 provide the parts outside the CDR3, is KAGVTQTPRYLIKTRGQQVTLSCSPISGHRSVSWYQQTPGQGLQFLFEYFSETQRNKGNFPGRFSGRQFSNSRSEMNVSTLELGDSALYLCASSLPPGDEQYFGPGTRLTVT.

The V and J genes are TRBV25-1 and TRBJ2-7; TRBD1 agrees at 7 bases. The CDR3 consists of 16 residues. The junction had 9 bases not matched to a gene; V was cut back by 0 bases and J by 4 bases. Germline assignment: CDR1 MGHDK and CDR2 SYGVNS. The DNA for the CDR3 is TGTGCCAGCAGTGAATACGGAAAGACAGGGAAGTACGAGCAGTACTTC. This codes for CASSEYGKTGKYEQYF.

The V and J genes are TRBV5-1 and TRBJ2-1, with D possibly TRBD1 on 5 matching bases. The CDR3 has 15 residues. Trimming left V 0 bases short and J 3 bases short, with 10 bases between. CDR1 SGHRS and CDR2 YFSETQ come from the germline V gene. CDR3 sequence reads: CASSLAQGIYNEQFF. In DNA, the CDR3 is TGCGCCAGCAGCTTGGCCCAGGGAATCTACAATGAGCAGTTCTTC.

The gene calls are TRBV5-6 and TRBJ2-7, with D uncertain. The CDR3 has 13 amino acids. The germline gives CDR1 SGHDT, CDR2 YYEEEE. V gave up 5 bases and J gave up 0 bases, with 9 bases separating them. CDR3 sequence (DNA): TGTGCCAGCAGTCACACAATCTCCTACGAGCAGTACTTC. This codes for CASSHTISYEQYF. Full variable domain (rest looked up from reference TRBV5-6 and TRBJ2-7): DAGVTQSPTHLIKTRGQQVTLRCSPKSGHDTVSWYQQALGQGPQFIFQYYEEEERQRGNFPDRFSGHQFPNYSSELNVNALLLGDSALYLCASSHTISYEQYFGPGTRLTVT.

The chain recombines TRBV19 with TRBJ1-4; D possibly corresponds to TRBD1 (5 bases). V lost 6 bases, J lost 7 bases, and 21 bases lay in between. CDR1 is LNHDA, CDR2 SQIVND, per germline (reference sequence). The CDR3 runs to 16 residues. This CDR3 is CASSIRDSRGGEKLFF. The CDR3 bases are TGTGCCAGTAGCATCAGGGACTCTAGGGGAGGTGAAAAACTGTTTTTT.

This chain links TRBV21-1 with TRBJ2-3; the DNA was not compared with TRBD2, the D call given in the table. TRBV21-1 represents a pseudogene. The CDR3 runs to 20 residues. DNA of the CDR3: TGTGCCAGCAGCAAAGCTCAACCGGGACTAGCGGGGGCTAGCACAGATACGCAGTATTTT. Its protein product is CASSKAQPGLAGASTDTQYF.

V is TRBV5-1 and J is TRBJ2-5; tentative D call: TRBD1 (5 bases). Trimming removed 4 bases at V and 5 bases at J, with 12 bases between. CDR1 and CDR2 (germline): SGHRS, YFSETQ. There are 13 residues in the CDR3. As DNA, the CDR3 is TGCGCCAGCAGCCCAGGGTCTATGGAGACCCAGTACTTC. Its translation: CASSPGSMETQYF.

The chain links TRBV5-1 to TRBJ1-1; possible D gene TRBD1, 6 bases. From germline, CDR1 is SGHRS and CDR2 YFSETQ. The CDR3 has 15 residues. Deletions cut 0 bases from V and 4 bases from J, with 13 bases between. Here the CDR3 DNA reads TGCGCCAGCAGCTTGGTAGCAGGGGAGGGCACTGAAGCTTTCTTT. Translated, it gives CASSLVAGEGTEAFF.

V and J are TRBV24-1 and TRBJ1-1, with unresolved D. Per the germline V gene, CDR1 is KGHDR and CDR2 is SFDVKD. V dropped 5 bases and J dropped 1 base, with 10 bases sitting between them. The CDR3 is 14 residues long. In DNA form, the CDR3 reads TGTGCCACCAGTGGTGGAGGTCGGAACACTGAAGCTTTCTTT. As protein: CATSGGGRNTEAFF.

This chain joins TRBV10-2 and TRBJ2-7, with TRBD1 matching over 7 bases. Germline-derived CDR1 and CDR2 are WSHSY and SAAADI. The J segment lost 0 bases and the V segment lost 3 bases, leaving 5 bases of the junction unmatched. The CDR3 contains 15 residues. The CDR3 DNA reads as TGCGCCAGCAGTGACCGGGACAGCCTCTCCTACGAGCAGTACTTC. This sequence encodes CASSDRDSLSYEQYF.

The chain has TRBV2 and TRBJ1-1; the match to TRBD1 covers 7 bases. V lost 6 bases and J lost 3; bases outside the gene matches: 7. The CDR3 consists of 14 residues. Germline V gives CDR1 SNHLY, CDR2 FYNNEI. The CDR3 sequence: CASRAGGEYTEAFF. DNA for the CDR3: TGTGCCAGCAGGGCAGGGGGAGAATACACTGAAGCTTTCTTT.

This clone was counted a few times. V usage is TRBV7-9 and J usage is TRBJ1-2; D is possibly TRBD1 (6 bases). The CDR3 length is 14 residues. Germline values: CDR1 SEHNR, CDR2 FQNEAQ (reference sequence). The V end lost 5 bases, the J end lost 5 bases, and 15 bases lay between the germline ends. The CDR3 bases are TGTGCCAGCAGCCCCAGCGGACAGATTTATGGCTACACCTTC. Its translation is CASSPSGQIYGYTF.

This clone showed up just a few times. The same CDR3 also results from other DNA sequences found in this sample. The chain recombines TRBV5-6 with TRBJ1-5, with 10 bases that match TRBD1. J gave up 4 bases and V 4 bases, and 2 bases lay outside the gene matches. Germline CDR1 is SGHDT and CDR2 is YYEEEE. The CDR3 extends over 14 amino acids. DNA of the CDR3: TGTGCCAGCAGCAAGGGACAGGGGAATCAGCCCCAGCATTTT. Translating it yields CASSKGQGNQPQHF.

The V call is TRBV28, the J call TRBJ2-3; 7 bases fit TRBD1. V gave up 7 bases and J gave up 0 bases; unmatched junction bases: 10. The CDR3 loop spans 16 amino acids. Germline CDR1 is MDHEN and CDR2 is SYDVKM. DNA for the CDR3: TGTGCCAGCAAGAAGGGGGTCAGGGGGAGCACAGATACGCAGTATTTT. Residues: CASKKGVRGSTDTQYF.

The chain uses TRBV19 and TRBJ2-3; 10 bases agree with TRBD2. The germline CDR1 and CDR2 sequences are LNHDA and SQIVND (reference sequence). The CDR3 spans 14 residues. V gave up 1 base and J gave up 8 bases; unmatched junction bases: 3. The CDR3 spells CASSIGAGGRTQYF. CDR3 DNA sequence: TGTGCCAGTAGTATAGGAGCGGGGGGGCGTACGCAGTATTTT.

The rearrangement links TRBV5-1 to TRBJ2-2, with D maybe TRBD2 (6 bases). V was trimmed by 7 bases and J by 2 bases, leaving 15 bases between them. CDR1 is SGHRS and CDR2 is YFSETQ in the germline V gene. The CDR3 loop spans 15 amino acids. Here the CDR3 DNA reads TGCGCCAGCGGAGGGGCAGGGTCAAACACCGGGGAGCTGTTTTTT. This gives the protein CASGGAGSNTGELFF.

J is TRBJ2-5 and V is TRBV29-1, with 10 bases identical to TRBD1. From germline, CDR1 is SQVTM and CDR2 ANQGSEA. This CDR3 has 19 amino acids. The junction had 18 bases not matched to a gene; V was cut back by 3 bases and J by 2 bases. CDR3 sequence: CSVDEGQGVADSSQETQYF. Here the CDR3 DNA reads TGCAGCGTTGACGAAGGACAGGGGGTCGCGGACTCTTCACAAGAGACCCAGTACTTC.

The gene calls are TRBV5-6 and TRBJ2-5, with TRBD1 as a possible D gene (5 bases). The CDR3 consists of 15 residues. Germline CDR1 and CDR2: SGHDT and YYEEEE. V lost 1 base and J 1 base, leaving 11 bases between the germline ends. CDR3 DNA: TGTGCCAGCAGCTTGCAGGGTCCCCCCCAAGAGACCCAGTACTTC. Its protein is CASSLQGPPQETQYF.

The chain recombines TRBV24-1 with TRBJ2-1, with D perhaps TRBD2 (6 bases). V lost 3 bases, J lost 10 bases, and 15 bases lay in between. The germline CDR1 and CDR2 sequences are KGHDR and SFDVKD. There are 14 residues in the CDR3. CDR3 protein: CATSDTGLRGEQFF. CDR3 sequence (DNA): TGTGCCACCAGTGATACGGGACTCCGGGGCGAGCAGTTCTTC.

This chain uses TRBV6-5 with TRBJ2-7, with D perhaps matching TRBD2 (6 bases). The CDR3 contains 12 residues. Trimming left V 5 bases short and J 3 bases short, with 8 bases between. The germline V gene encodes CDR1 MNHEY and CDR2 SVGAGI. The CDR3 reads CASSPGGYEQYF. The DNA of the CDR3 is TGTGCCAGCAGTCCCGGGGGCTACGAGCAGTACTTC.